Presented here are 29 T cell receptor beta chains from one specimen sequenced in a study of graft-versus-host responses after intestinal transplantation. No antigen is known for these receptors. Sequencing used immunoSEQ multiplex PCR; TCRdb keeps in-frame clones, though not all of them. The repertoire consists of about 100,000 clones, with over 75% occurring once and the leading ten covering around 0.98%. The input for sequencing was unstimulated CD4+ T cells sorted from spleen or lymph node cells, taken before transplant. The receptors shown here come from a human donor who was the organ donor for an intestinal transplant.

This sequence joins TRBV30 and TRBJ2-7, with a weak D call TRBD1 (5 bases). Trimming removed 5 bases from V and 7 bases from J, with 12 bases in between. The length of the CDR3 is 11 residues. Germline CDR1 GTSNPN, CDR2 SVGIG (reference sequence). CDR3 amino acids: CAWATGWEQYF. In nucleotides, the CDR3 is TGTGCCTGGGCCACAGGTTGGGAGCAGTACTTC.

The count of this clone is one. This chain uses TRBV6-4 with TRBJ2-7, with D unresolved. Trimming stripped 7 bases from V and 7 bases from J, with 20 bases between. The germline V gene has CDR1 MRHNA and CDR2 SNTAGT. The CDR3 extends over 14 amino acids. The CDR3 DNA sequence: TGTGCCAGCACGAGGAAGGTAGATCTGAAAGAGCAGTACTTC. Its translation is CASTRKVDLKEQYF.

This chain links TRBV6-1 with TRBJ2-5; D is perhaps TRBD1 or TRBD2 (5 bases each). Germline CDR1 is MNHNS and CDR2 is SASEGT. The CDR3 is 15 residues long. V lost 4 bases and J lost 5, with 17 bases in between. In DNA, the CDR3 is TGTGCCAGCAGTGTGGGACCAGGGTGGGTGGAGACCCAGTACTTC. Its translation: CASSVGPGWVETQYF.

The V call is TRBV7-3, the J call TRBJ2-2, with D possibly TRBD1 on 5 matching bases. With 5 bases removed from V and 0 bases from J, the gap between germline ends came to 13 bases. This CDR3 spans 16 amino acids. In germline, CDR1 is SGHTA, CDR2 FQGTGA. The CDR3, as DNA: TGTGCCAGCAGCCTAAAGACAGTAACGAACACCGGGGAGCTGTTTTTT. Translation: CASSLKTVTNTGELFF. The entire variable domain, with the rest obtained from reference TRBV7-3 and TRBJ2-2, is as follows: GAGVSQTPSNKVTEKGKYVELRCDPISGHTALYWYRQSLGQGPEFLIYFQGTGAADDSGLPNDRFFAVRPEGSVSTLKIQRTERGDSAVYLCASSLKTVTNTGELFFGEGSRLTVL.

CDR3 nucleotide sequence: TGTGCCAGCAGTCCACATCGTATGACTAGCGGGGGCCGATATAGCACAGATACGCAGTATTTT. Amino acids: CASSPHRMTSGGRYSTDTQYF. The chain uses TRBV28 and TRBJ2-3, with 12 bases identical to TRBD2. Germline V gives CDR1 MDHEN, CDR2 SYDVKM. The CDR3 covers 21 residues. V shed 5 bases and J 0 bases; nucleotides not matched to a gene: 18. The full variable domain, completed using reference TRBV28 and TRBJ2-3, is DVKVTQSSRYLVKRTGEKVFLECVQDMDHENMFWYRQDPGLGLRLIYFSYDVKMKEKGDIPEGYSVSREKKERFSLILESASTNQTSMYLCASSPHRMTSGGRYSTDTQYFGPGTRLTVL.

The rearrangement joins TRBV21-1 to TRBJ1-2; TRBD1 is the table's D call and was not checked against the DNA. TRBV21-1 is described as a pseudogene. This CDR3 contains 18 residues. The CDR3 sequence is CASSTTSPKRGSNYGYTF. CDR3 bases: TGTGCCAGCAGCACCACCTCCCCAAAAAGGGGCTCTAACTATGGCTACACCTTC.

The chain is built from TRBV7-2 and TRBJ2-3, with 16 positions matching TRBD2. Germline V lookup: CDR1 SGHTA, CDR2 FQGNSA. The CDR3 is 18 amino acids. The V segment lost 4 bases and the J segment 6 bases; nucleotides outside the gene matches: 10. DNA for the CDR3: TGTGCCAGCAGCTGGCTGGGACTAGCGGGGGGGCTAGGGGATACGCAGTATTTT. As protein: CASSWLGLAGGLGDTQYF.

The V call is TRBV28, the J call TRBJ2-3; D unclear. Trimming removed 5 bases at V and 10 bases at J, with 16 bases between. Germline loops: CDR1 MDHEN, CDR2 SYDVKM. The CDR3 has 13 amino acids. Written as DNA, the CDR3 is TGTGCCAGCAGTGCGCCTCGGGCGGATGCGCAGTATTTT. As protein: CASSAPRADAQYF.

The chain employs TRBV5-4 and TRBJ1-4, with D maybe TRBD1 (5 bases). Germline V gene data show CDR1 as SGHNT and CDR2 as YYREEE (reference sequence). V was clipped by 4 bases and J by 3 bases, with 10 bases between them. This CDR3 contains 14 residues. The CDR3 reads CASSPGGANEKLFF. CDR3 in DNA: TGTGCCAGCAGCCCCGGGGGAGCTAATGAAAAACTGTTTTTT.

V gene TRBV6-1 combines with J gene TRBJ1-1; 7 positions agree with TRBD1. The CDR3 runs to 15 residues. Germline assignment: CDR1 MNHNS and CDR2 SASEGT. The V and J ends lost 8 bases and 5 bases, in that order; junction bases with no gene match: 14. CDR3 protein: CASGVGGRGQTEAFF. CDR3 DNA: TGTGCCAGCGGAGTAGGGGGCAGGGGTCAGACTGAAGCTTTCTTT.

The chain joins TRBV28 to TRBJ1-1, with a weak D call TRBD1 (5 bases). CDR1 is MDHEN, CDR2 SYDVKM, per germline. The V and J ends lost 7 bases and 5 bases respectively, with 17 bases between them. This CDR3 region has 14 residues. CDR3 amino acids: CASNPGLKGTEAFF. CDR3 bases: TGTGCCAGCAACCCGGGCCTGAAGGGGACTGAAGCTTTCTTT.

The chain employs TRBV18 and TRBJ2-5, with D tentatively TRBD2 (5 bases). V was shortened by 5 bases and J by 4 bases, with 20 bases between the two germline ends. The germline V gene has CDR1 KGHSH and CDR2 LQKENI. The CDR3 loop spans 16 amino acids. CDR3 sequence (DNA): TGTGCCAGCTCAAGGTGGAGCACTAGTCCAGGAGAGACCCAGTACTTC. This encodes CASSRWSTSPGETQYF. Drawing the rest from reference TRBV18 and TRBJ2-5, the complete variable domain is NAGVMQNPRHLVRRRGQEARLRCSPMKGHSHVYWYRQLPEEGLKFMVYLQKENIIDESGMPKERFSAEFPKEGPSILRIQQVVRGDSAAYFCASSRWSTSPGETQYFGPGTRLLVL.

The chain is built from TRBV9 and TRBJ1-3, with D tentatively TRBD1 (6 bases). Germline-derived CDR1 and CDR2 are SGDLS and YYNGEE. The CDR3 totals 15 residues. Trimming took 0 bases from V and 0 from J, leaving 7 bases between them. CDR3 DNA: TGTGCCAGCAGCGTAGAGGGGGTCTCTGGAAACACCATATATTTT. Its protein product is CASSVEGVSGNTIYF. The complete variable domain, with remaining parts taken from reference TRBV9 and TRBJ1-3, reads DSGVTQTPKHLITATGQRVTLRCSPRSGDLSVYWYQQSLDQGLQFLIQYYNGEERAKGNILERFSAQQFPDLHSELNLSSLELGDSALYFCASSVEGVSGNTIYFGEGSWLTVV.

CDR3 sequence (DNA): TGTGCCAGCAGCTGGCAGACGTTGAACACCGGGGAGCTGTTTTTT. Residues: CASSWQTLNTGELFF. The genes are TRBV7-9 and TRBJ2-2; D remains ambiguous. CDR1 and CDR2 from the germline V gene are SEHNR and FQNEAQ (reference sequence). V lost 4 bases and J lost 1, with 10 bases in between. The CDR3 is made up of 15 amino acids.

In its sample, this clone was seen once. This chain joins TRBV29-1 and TRBJ2-7, with TRBD1 identical over 11 bases. With V trimmed by 7 bases and J by 4 bases, 6 bases remained unmatched. Germline CDR1 and CDR2: SQVTM and ANQGSEA. The CDR3 contains 13 residues. This CDR3 is CSAVGQGAYEQYF. DNA for the CDR3: TGCAGCGCCGTTGGACAGGGGGCTTACGAGCAGTACTTC.

The chain combines TRBV5-5 with TRBJ2-7; D gene unclear. This CDR3 has 12 residues. Germline assignment: CDR1 SGHKS and CDR2 YYEKEE (reference sequence). V gave up 1 base and J gave up 8 bases, with 10 bases separating them. The CDR3 spells CASSLSDAKQYF. CDR3 sequence (DNA): TGTGCCAGCAGCTTGTCAGACGCTAAGCAGTACTTC.

This clone has only a few counts. V gene TRBV4-2 combines with J gene TRBJ2-2, with D perhaps assigned TRBD1 or TRBD2 (6 bases each). CDR3 length: 17 amino acids. Deletions cut 4 bases from V and 0 bases from J, with 15 bases between. Germline CDR1 reads LGHNA; CDR2 reads YNFKEQ. The CDR3 reads CASSPRGGQPNTGELFF. The DNA of the CDR3 is TGTGCCAGCAGCCCGCGGGGTGGACAGCCGAACACCGGGGAGCTGTTTTTT.

J is TRBJ1-1 and V is TRBV19, with a weak D call TRBD1 (6 bases). With 5 bases removed from V and 1 base from J, the gap between germline ends came to 11 bases. The germline gives CDR1 LNHDA, CDR2 SQIVND (reference sequence). The CDR3 is made up of 14 amino acids. In nucleotides, the CDR3 is TGTGCCAGTAGTGCCACAGGGACGAACACTGAAGCTTTCTTT. It codes for CASSATGTNTEAFF. Full variable domain (rest looked up from reference TRBV19 and TRBJ1-1): DGGITQSPKYLFRKEGQNVTLSCEQNLNHDAMYWYRQDPGQGLRLIYYSQIVNDFQKGDIAEGYSVSREKKESFPLTVTSAQKNPTAFYLCASSATGTNTEAFFGQGTRLTVV.

This chain links TRBV21-1 with TRBJ1-1. TRBV21-1 is flagged as a pseudogene. The CDR3 has 14 residues. The CDR3 sequence: CASSSREMNTEAFF. DNA of the CDR3: TGTGCCAGCAGCAGTCGGGAGATGAACACTGAAGCTTTCTTT.

Worth noting for this clone: This CDR3 is also generated by other DNA sequences in the sample. The chain is built from TRBV6-1 and TRBJ2-7; 9 positions agree with TRBD2. Per germline, CDR1 MNHNS and CDR2 SASEGT. The CDR3 is 13 amino acids. V dropped 6 bases and J dropped 3; count of bases not matched to a gene: 3. The CDR3 spells CASSLAGLYEQYF. Here the CDR3 DNA reads TGTGCCAGCAGCCTAGCGGGGCTCTACGAGCAGTACTTC.

This clone has a single count. V is TRBV5-1 and J is TRBJ2-7, with TRBD2 matching over 9 bases. There are 16 residues in the CDR3. V dropped 2 bases and J dropped 4; count of bases not matched to a gene: 10. CDR1 is SGHRS, CDR2 YFSETQ, per germline. CDR3 sequence (DNA): TGCGCCAGCAGCTTAATCAGGGCTAGCGGGGTTTACGAGCAGTACTTC. Translation: CASSLIRASGVYEQYF.

The V call is TRBV9, the J call TRBJ1-4, with D hard to call. Deletions cut 4 bases from V and 4 bases from J, with 5 bases between. Germline values: CDR1 SGDLS, CDR2 YYNGEE. The CDR3 is 12 amino acids. CDR3 protein: CASSSFNEKLFF. The CDR3 nucleotides are TGTGCCAGCAGCAGTTTTAATGAAAAACTGTTTTTT.

V usage is TRBV28 and J usage is TRBJ2-7, with unresolved D. V lost 3 bases and J lost 1, with 13 bases in between. The germline CDR1 and CDR2 sequences are MDHEN and SYDVKM. The CDR3 loop spans 15 amino acids. The CDR3 loop is CASSFSIGFSYEQYF. The CDR3 DNA reads as TGTGCCAGCAGTTTTTCGATAGGGTTTTCCTACGAGCAGTACTTC.

V and J are TRBV19 and TRBJ1-5; possibly TRBD1 for D (5 bases). The germline CDR1 and CDR2 sequences are LNHDA and SQIVND (reference sequence). The CDR3 is 12 amino acids. Trimming stripped 8 bases from V and 4 bases from J, with 9 bases between. CDR3 in DNA: TGTGCCAGTCGGGAGGGGAATCAGCCCCAGCATTTT. This encodes CASREGNQPQHF.

The V and J genes are TRBV10-3 and TRBJ1-2; maybe TRBD1 (6 bases). V gave up 11 bases and J gave up 6 bases, with 19 bases separating them. From germline, CDR1 is ENHRY and CDR2 SYGVKD. The CDR3 is 13 residues long. This chain's CDR3 is CAAKTGGSNGYTF. CDR3 sequence (DNA): TGTGCCGCCAAGACGGGGGGCTCTAATGGCTACACCTTC.

Only one count was recorded for this clone. The rearrangement joins TRBV7-6 to TRBJ2-5; D is possibly TRBD1 (6 bases). The V end lost 5 bases, the J end lost 1 base, and 14 bases lay between the germline ends. The CDR3 covers 15 residues. Germline assignment: CDR1 SGHVS and CDR2 FNYEAQ. The CDR3 loop reads CASSDSGQLQETQYF. For the CDR3, the DNA is TGTGCCAGCAGCGATTCAGGACAGCTCCAAGAGACCCAGTACTTC.

The CDR3 coding sequence is TGTGCCAGCAGTGGCGGGGGGGCTAGTGGGCCCCTCGGGGAGCAGTACTTC. Protein product: CASSGGGASGPLGEQYF. This chain connects TRBV6-1 to TRBJ2-7; 9 nucleotides line up with TRBD2. Losses at the gene ends were 4 bases for V and 7 bases for J; bases not matched to a gene: 17. This CDR3 has 17 residues. Germline V gene data show CDR1 as MNHNS and CDR2 as SASEGT.

DNA for the CDR3: TGTGCCAGTAACCTTCCCGCAGGGGGCTACACCTTC. Protein product: CASNLPAGGYTF. The chain links TRBV19 to TRBJ1-2; possibly TRBD1 for D (5 bases). Germline CDR1 LNHDA, CDR2 SQIVND (reference sequence). The CDR3 is 12 amino acids. Trimming stripped 7 bases from V and 8 bases from J, with 14 bases between.

The sample holds one count of this clone. CDR3 loop: CASSLGGVGEKLFF. In nucleotides, the CDR3 is TGCGCCAGCAGCTTGGGAGGGGTGGGTGAAAAACTGTTTTTT. The chain links TRBV5-1 to TRBJ1-4, with TRBD1 as a possible D gene (5 bases). The V end was cut by 0 bases, the J end by 7 bases, with 10 bases between. The CDR3 length is 14 residues. Germline loops: CDR1 SGHRS, CDR2 YFSETQ.